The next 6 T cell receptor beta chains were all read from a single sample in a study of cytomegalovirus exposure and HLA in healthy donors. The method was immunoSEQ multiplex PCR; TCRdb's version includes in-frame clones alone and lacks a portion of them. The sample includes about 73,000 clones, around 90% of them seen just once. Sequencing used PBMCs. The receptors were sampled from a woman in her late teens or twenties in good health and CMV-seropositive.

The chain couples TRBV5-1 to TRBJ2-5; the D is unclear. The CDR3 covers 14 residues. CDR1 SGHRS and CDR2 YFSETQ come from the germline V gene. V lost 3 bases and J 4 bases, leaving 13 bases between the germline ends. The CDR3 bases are TGCGCCAGCAGCTCCGAGACATTACGAGAGACCCAGTACTTC. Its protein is CASSSETLRETQYF.

CDR3 in amino acids: CASSPGSGTSGGAYNEQFF. In nucleotides, the CDR3 is TGCGCCAGCAGCCCGGGTTCAGGGACTAGCGGGGGAGCCTACAATGAGCAGTTCTTC. J is TRBJ2-1 and V is TRBV5-1; 14 nucleotides line up with TRBD2. The germline V gene encodes CDR1 SGHRS and CDR2 YFSETQ. V trimming: 4 bases; J trimming: 2 bases; junction bases outside the gene matches: 11. This CDR3 spans 19 amino acids. Full variable domain (missing parts from reference TRBV5-1 and TRBJ2-1): KAGVTQTPRYLIKTRGQQVTLSCSPISGHRSVSWYQQTPGQGLQFLFEYFSETQRNKGNFPGRFSGRQFSNSRSEMNVSTLELGDSALYLCASSPGSGTSGGAYNEQFFGPGTRLTVL.

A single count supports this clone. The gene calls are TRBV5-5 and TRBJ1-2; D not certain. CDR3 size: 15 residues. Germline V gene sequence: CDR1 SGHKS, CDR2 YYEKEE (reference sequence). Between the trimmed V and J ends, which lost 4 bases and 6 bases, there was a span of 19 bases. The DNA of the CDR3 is TGTGCCAGCAGCCCCCCCGGCGGACTCCGGGATGGCTACACCTTC. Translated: CASSPPGGLRDGYTF. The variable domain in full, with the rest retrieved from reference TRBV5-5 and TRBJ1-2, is DAGVTQSPTHLIKTRGQQVTLRCSPISGHKSVSWYQQVLGQGPQFIFQYYEKEERGRGNFPDRFSARQFPNYSSELNVNALLLGDSALYLCASSPPGGLRDGYTFGSGTRLTVV.

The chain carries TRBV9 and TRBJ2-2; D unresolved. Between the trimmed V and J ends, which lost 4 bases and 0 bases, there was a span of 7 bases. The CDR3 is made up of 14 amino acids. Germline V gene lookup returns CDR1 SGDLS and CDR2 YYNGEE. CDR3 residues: CASSLASNTGELFF. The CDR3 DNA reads TGTGCCAGCAGCTTGGCCTCGAACACCGGGGAGCTGTTTTTT. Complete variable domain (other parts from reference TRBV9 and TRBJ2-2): DSGVTQTPKHLITATGQRVTLRCSPRSGDLSVYWYQQSLDQGLQFLIQYYNGEERAKGNILERFSAQQFPDLHSELNLSSLELGDSALYFCASSLASNTGELFFGEGSRLTVL.

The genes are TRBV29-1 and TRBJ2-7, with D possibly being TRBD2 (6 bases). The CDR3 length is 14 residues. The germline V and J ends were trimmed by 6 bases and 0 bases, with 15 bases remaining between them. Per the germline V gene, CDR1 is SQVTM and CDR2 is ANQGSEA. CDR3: CSVLAAQGSYEQYF. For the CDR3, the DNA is TGCAGCGTCTTAGCGGCCCAGGGCTCCTACGAGCAGTACTTC.

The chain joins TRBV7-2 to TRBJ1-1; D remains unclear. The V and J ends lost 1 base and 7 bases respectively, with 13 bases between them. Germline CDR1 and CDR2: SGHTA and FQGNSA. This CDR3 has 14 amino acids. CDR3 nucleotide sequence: TGTGCCAGCAGCTTAGTCGTGCTAGGAAGTGAAGCTTTCTTT. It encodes CASSLVVLGSEAFF.